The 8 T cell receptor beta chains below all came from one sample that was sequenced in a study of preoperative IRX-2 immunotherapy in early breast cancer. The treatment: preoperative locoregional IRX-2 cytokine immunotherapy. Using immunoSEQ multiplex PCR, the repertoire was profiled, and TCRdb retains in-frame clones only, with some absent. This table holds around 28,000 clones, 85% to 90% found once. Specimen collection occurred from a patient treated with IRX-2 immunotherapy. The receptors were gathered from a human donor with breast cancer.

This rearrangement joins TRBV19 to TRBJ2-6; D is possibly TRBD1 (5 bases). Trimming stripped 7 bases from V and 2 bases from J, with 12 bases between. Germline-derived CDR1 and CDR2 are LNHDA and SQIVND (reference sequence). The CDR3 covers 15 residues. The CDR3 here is CASTATAPGANVLTF. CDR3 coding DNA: TGTGCCAGTACCGCGACAGCTCCTGGGGCCAACGTCCTGACTTTC.

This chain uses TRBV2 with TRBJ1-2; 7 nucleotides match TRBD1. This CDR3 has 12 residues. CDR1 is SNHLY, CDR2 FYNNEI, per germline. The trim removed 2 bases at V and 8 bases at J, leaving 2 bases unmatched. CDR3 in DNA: TGTGCCAGCAGTGAACAGGGGGGGGGCTACACCTTC. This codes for CASSEQGGGYTF.

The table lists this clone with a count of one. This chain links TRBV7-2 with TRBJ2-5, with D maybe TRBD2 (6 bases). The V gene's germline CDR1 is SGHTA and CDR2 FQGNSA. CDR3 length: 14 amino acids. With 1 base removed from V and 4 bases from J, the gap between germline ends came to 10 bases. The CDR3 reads CASSLDQGGETQYF. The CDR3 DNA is TGTGCCAGCAGCTTAGACCAGGGAGGAGAGACCCAGTACTTC.

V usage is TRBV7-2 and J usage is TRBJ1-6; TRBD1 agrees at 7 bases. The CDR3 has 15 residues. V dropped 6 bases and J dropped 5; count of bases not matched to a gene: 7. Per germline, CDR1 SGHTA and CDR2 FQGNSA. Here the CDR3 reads CASRYSGTDNSPLHF. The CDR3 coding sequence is TGTGCCAGCAGGTACTCCGGGACAGATAATTCACCCCTCCACTTT.

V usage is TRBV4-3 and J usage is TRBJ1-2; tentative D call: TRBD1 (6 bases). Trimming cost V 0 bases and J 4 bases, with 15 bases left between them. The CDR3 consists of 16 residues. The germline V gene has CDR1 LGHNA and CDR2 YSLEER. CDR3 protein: CASSQDLEVGAYGYTF. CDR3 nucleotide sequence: TGCGCCAGCAGCCAAGATCTGGAGGTGGGGGCCTATGGCTACACCTTC.

For the CDR3, the DNA is TGTGCCAGCAGCGGGGGGGCTGGGGAGACCCAGTACTTC. It yields the protein CASSGGAGETQYF. The chain uses TRBV2 and TRBJ2-5; 8 bases match TRBD2. Per germline, CDR1 SNHLY and CDR2 FYNNEI. V was clipped by 6 bases and J by 5 bases; unmatched bases: 5. The CDR3 runs to 13 residues.

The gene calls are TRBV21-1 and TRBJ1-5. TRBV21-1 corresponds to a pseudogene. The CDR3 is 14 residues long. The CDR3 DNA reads TGTGCCAGCAGCACCGATGGGGGGGAATGGCCCCAGCATTTT. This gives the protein CASSTDGGEWPQHF.

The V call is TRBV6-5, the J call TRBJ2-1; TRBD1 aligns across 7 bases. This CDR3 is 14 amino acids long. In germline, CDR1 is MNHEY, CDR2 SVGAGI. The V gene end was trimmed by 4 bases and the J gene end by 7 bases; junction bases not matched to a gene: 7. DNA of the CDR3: TGTGCCAGCAGTTCCCACGACAGGGAAAATGAGCAGTTCTTC. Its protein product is CASSSHDRENEQFF.